This T cell receptor beta chain was obtained from a study of T cell changes during pregnancy in multiple sclerosis. Using immunoSEQ multiplex PCR, the repertoire was profiled, and TCRdb retains in-frame clones only, with some absent. This sample carries about 64,000 clones, over 95% of them seen once, and the ten largest clones take 2.5%. V dropped 6 bases and J dropped 5; count of bases not matched to a gene: 2. This CDR3 comprises 12 residues. The V gene's germline CDR1 is ENHRY and CDR2 SYGVKD. The receptor comes from a female donor with multiple sclerosis, enrolled in a pregnancy study. The source material was CD8+ T cells from peripheral blood mononuclear cells, sampled after pregnancy. The chain recombines TRBV10-3 with TRBJ2-7, with TRBD2 matching 9 bases. The CDR3 DNA sequence: TGTGCCATCAGGGCGGGAGGGAACGAGCAGTACTTC. Translation gives CAIRAGGNEQYF.